This T cell receptor beta chain appears in the sequencing data of a study of cytomegalovirus exposure and HLA in healthy donors. Amplification used 60 Vbeta primers and 13 Jbeta primers. Clones were read by immunoSEQ multiplex PCR, and TCRdb kept only the in-frame ones, dropping some. This sample contains more than 200,000 clones. CDR3 size: 16 residues. The ends were cut back, 0 bases at V and 7 bases at J, with 18 bases in the middle. Germline CDR1 is SGHAT and CDR2 is FQNNGV. The sequence was collected from a woman aged 25 to 39 in good health and CMV-seropositive. V usage is TRBV11-2 and J usage is TRBJ1-1; possibly TRBD1 for D (6 bases). Sequenced: PBMCs. The CDR3 here is CASSLDRFDRRGEAFF. The CDR3 region has the DNA TGTGCCAGCAGCTTAGACCGATTCGACAGGAGAGGTGAAGCTTTCTTT.